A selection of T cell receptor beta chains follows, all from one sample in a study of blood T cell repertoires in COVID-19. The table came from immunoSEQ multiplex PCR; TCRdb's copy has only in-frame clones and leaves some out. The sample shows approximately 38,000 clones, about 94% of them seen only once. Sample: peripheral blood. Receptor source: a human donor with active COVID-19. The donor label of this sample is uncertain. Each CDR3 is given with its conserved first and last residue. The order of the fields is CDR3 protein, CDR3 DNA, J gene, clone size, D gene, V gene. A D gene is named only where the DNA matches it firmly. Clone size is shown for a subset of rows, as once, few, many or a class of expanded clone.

CASRIGAGGRTDTQYF	TGTGCCAGTAGGATCGGCGCGGGGGGCCGCACAGATACGCAGTATTTT	TRBJ2-3	NA	TRBD2	TRBV19
CASSADRGREETQYF	TGTGCCAGCAGTGCCGACAGGGGGCGGGAAGAGACCCAGTACTTC	TRBJ2-5	NA	TRBD1	TRBV2
CASRDRAKGRTEAFF	TGTGCCAGTAGGGACAGGGCCAAGGGGCGGACTGAAGCTTTCTTT	TRBJ1-1	NA	TRBD1	TRBV19
CASSEATGSTEAFF	TGTGCCAGCAGTGAAGCGACAGGGTCCACTGAAGCTTTCTTT	TRBJ1-1	NA	TRBD1	TRBV2
CASSAGTKEQFF	TGTGCCAGCAGCGCCGGGACTAAGGAACAGTTCTTC	TRBJ2-1	NA	TRBD2	TRBV9
CASRVPDTEKLFF	TGTGCCAGCAGAGTCCCGGACACAGAAAAACTGTTTTTT	TRBJ1-4	NA	NA	TRBV6-6
CASSEGSGVGHTDTQYF	TGCGCCAGCAGTGAAGGATCCGGGGTGGGACACACAGATACGCAGTATTTT	TRBJ2-3	NA	NA	TRBV10-1
CASTGQVVDEQYF	TGTGCCAGCACAGGACAGGTCGTCGACGAGCAGTACTTC	TRBJ2-7	NA	TRBD1	TRBV12-3/TRBV12-4
CASKARGGNEKLFF	TGTGCCAGCAAGGCGAGGGGGGGGAATGAAAAACTGTTTTTT	TRBJ1-4	NA	NA	TRBV6-5
CASSLRVEETQYF	TGTGCCAGCAGCTTACGAGTGGAGGAGACCCAGTACTTC	TRBJ2-5	NA	NA	TRBV7-2
CSGGTAGNTIYF	TGCAGCGGGGGGACAGCTGGAAACACCATATATTTT	TRBJ1-3	NA	TRBD1	TRBV29-1
CASSFGDGTSGGHEQFF	TGTGCCAGCAGCTTCGGGGATGGGACTAGCGGGGGACATGAGCAGTTCTTC	TRBJ2-1	NA	TRBD2	TRBV11-2
CASSYTGGSPGELFF	TGTGCCAGCAGTTACACAGGGGGATCGCCCGGGGAGCTGTTTTTT	TRBJ2-2	once	TRBD1	TRBV6-6
CASSTGLDGNEQFF	TGTGCCAGCAGCACCGGACTAGATGGGAATGAGCAGTTCTTC	TRBJ2-1	NA	TRBD2	TRBV13
CASSLKEGAEAFF	TGTGCCAGCAGCTTAAAGGAGGGCGCTGAAGCTTTCTTT	TRBJ1-1	NA	NA	TRBV7-9
CASSLGTSGGYNEQFF	TGTGCCAGCAGCTTAGGGACTAGCGGGGGTTACAATGAGCAGTTCTTC	TRBJ2-1	NA	TRBD2	TRBV7-6
CASRGQGGGNTIYF	TGTGCCAGCAGAGGACAGGGAGGTGGAAACACCATATATTTT	TRBJ1-3	NA	NA	TRBV21-1
CASSYRGYEQYF	TGTGCCAGCAGTTACCGGGGTTACGAGCAGTACTTC	TRBJ2-7	NA	NA	TRBV6-2/TRBV6-3
CSAPGPTGELSAWPAKNIQYF	TGCAGCGCCCCTGGACCGACAGGGGAACTTAGTGCGTGGCCGGCCAAAAACATTCAGTACTTC	TRBJ2-4	NA	TRBD1	TRBV29-1
CASSLGQGILSGANVLTF	TGTGCCAGCAGCTTAGGACAGGGCATTTTGTCCGGGGCCAACGTCCTGACTTTC	TRBJ2-6	NA	TRBD1	TRBV7-6
CSVVEERVDGYTF	TGCAGCGTCGTTGAAGAAAGAGTCGATGGCTACACCTTC	TRBJ1-2	NA	NA	TRBV29-1
CASSQSGTGNSPLHF	TGCGCCAGCAGCCAATCCGGGACAGGGAATTCACCCCTCCACTTT	TRBJ1-6	NA	TRBD1	TRBV4-1
CASSLGTSGYTF	TGTGCCAGCAGTTTAGGCACCAGTGGCTACACCTTC	TRBJ1-2	NA	NA	TRBV28
CASSLLVGQGAHEQYF	TGTGCCAGCAGTTTATTGGTGGGACAGGGGGCCCACGAGCAGTACTTC	TRBJ2-7	NA	TRBD1	TRBV27
CASRGTSGRFGYNEQFF	TGTGCCAGTAGGGGAACTAGCGGGAGGTTTGGGTACAATGAGCAGTTCTTC	TRBJ2-1	NA	TRBD2	TRBV19
CASSTGLGGYEQYF	TGCGCCAGCAGTACGGGACTGGGGGGCTACGAGCAGTACTTC	TRBJ2-7	NA	NA	TRBV10-2
CASSIAAGQGYEQYF	TGTGCCAGTAGTATAGCGGCGGGACAGGGCTACGAGCAGTACTTC	TRBJ2-7	once	TRBD1	TRBV19
CASSSSSYEKLFF	TGTGCCAGCAGTTCGAGTTCTTATGAAAAACTGTTTTTT	TRBJ1-4	NA	NA	TRBV28
CSAQLMNEQFF	TGCAGTGCGCAACTCATGAATGAGCAGTTCTTC	TRBJ2-1	NA	NA	TRBV20-1